This T cell receptor beta chain was recorded in a study of T cell repertoires in cytomegalovirus infection. Study context: Indications came from public TCR beta signatures; they pointed to CMV infection and to a matching HLA type.

Trimming took 5 bases from V and 4 from J, leaving 9 bases between them. The CDR3 has 11 amino acids. CDR1 DFQATT and CDR2 SNEGSKA come from the germline V gene (reference sequence). TCRdb redid the calling of the reads with MiXCR, one entry per CDR3 protein. Of 450,000 to 550,000 distinct CDR3 sequences in the sample, about 44% were seen once. Comment on this clonotype: Its antigen is as yet unknown.

General study findings and limits: The ex vivo response was dominated by HLA-C-restricted CMV-specific TCR beta clonotypes.

The rearrangement uses TRBV20-1 and TRBJ2-7; tentatively, D is TRBD1 (6 bases). This clonotype was sampled from a human donor in good health (CMV status not recorded). Some clones in this sample may be carry-over from other donors' samples. This sample comprised cultured PBMCs, obtained from culture after CMV antigen stimulation. CDR3 sequence: CSAARGYEQYF. CDR3 coding DNA: TGCAGTGCTGCGAGGGGGTACGAGCAGTACTTC.